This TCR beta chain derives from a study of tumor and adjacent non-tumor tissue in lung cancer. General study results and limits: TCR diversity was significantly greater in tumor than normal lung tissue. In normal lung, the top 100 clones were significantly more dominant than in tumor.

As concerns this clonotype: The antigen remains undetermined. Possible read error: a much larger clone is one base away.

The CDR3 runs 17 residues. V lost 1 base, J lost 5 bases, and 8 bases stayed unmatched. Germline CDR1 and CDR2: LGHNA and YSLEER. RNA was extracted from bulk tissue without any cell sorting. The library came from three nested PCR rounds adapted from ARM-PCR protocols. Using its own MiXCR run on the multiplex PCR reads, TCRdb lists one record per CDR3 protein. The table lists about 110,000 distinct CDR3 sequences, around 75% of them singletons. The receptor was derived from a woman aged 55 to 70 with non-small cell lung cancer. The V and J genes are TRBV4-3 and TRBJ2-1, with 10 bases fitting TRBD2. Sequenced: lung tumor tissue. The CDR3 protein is CASSQGGRAGGDNEQFF. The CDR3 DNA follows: TGCGCCAGCAGCCAAGGCGGACGAGCGGGAGGGGACAATGAGCAGTTCTTC.